This entry lists 27 T cell receptor beta chains sequenced from one sample in a study of T-cell reconstitution after alpha-beta-depleted transplantation in children. For TCRbeta, the library was prepared with unique molecular identifiers. TCRdb re-called the PCR reads with MiXCR, one entry per CDR3 protein. In the table there are around 600,000 distinct CDR3 sequences, roughly 15% of which are singletons. The sample here was PBMCs from the stem cell graft donor, taken from the stem cell graft. Receptors were obtained from a human donor who donated a stem cell graft to a child with acute myeloid leukemia.

The gene calls are TRBV5-1 and TRBJ1-1, with 7 bases matching TRBD1. The germline CDR1 and CDR2 sequences are SGHRS and YFSETQ. Trimming at V came to 5 bases and at J to 4 bases, leaving 11 bases not matched to a gene. CDR3 length: 15 residues. In DNA form, the CDR3 reads TGCGCCAGCAGTCGTTCTCAGGGGGGCGGCACTGAAGCTTTCTTT. This translates into CASSRSQGGGTEAFF.

This clonotype has at least ten counts. The chain employs TRBV20-1 and TRBJ2-2; perhaps TRBD1 as D (5 bases). Germline CDR1 DFQATT, CDR2 SNEGSKA (reference sequence). This CDR3 comprises 11 residues. CDR3 sequence reads: CGAVNTGELFF. The CDR3 region has the DNA TGCGGGGCGGTGAACACCGGGGAGCTGTTTTTT.

This clonotype was seen only a few times. The chain combines TRBV10-3 with TRBJ1-5; D may be TRBD1 (6 bases). Germline loops: CDR1 ENHRY, CDR2 SYGVKD. Trimming took 1 base from V and 4 from J, leaving 8 bases between them. This CDR3 is built from 14 residues. This CDR3 is CAISEWGTNQPQHF. Here the CDR3 DNA reads TGTGCCATCAGTGAGTGGGGGACAAATCAGCCCCAGCATTTT.

The chain is built from TRBV4-3 and TRBJ2-5, with D maybe TRBD1 (7 bases). Germline CDR1 is LGHNA and CDR2 is YSLEER. Trimming stripped 6 bases from V and 1 base from J, with 15 bases between. The CDR3 has 15 amino acids. The CDR3 DNA is TGCGCCAGCAGTCACAGGGGAGGACGCCAAGAGACCCAGTACTTC. This encodes CASSHRGGRQETQYF.

This chain connects TRBV6-8 to TRBJ2-5; D unresolved. Trimming shortened V by 7 bases and J by 2 bases, and 11 bases separated the two germline ends. Germline V CDR1 and CDR2: MNHGY, SAAAGT. The CDR3 loop spans 13 amino acids. The CDR3 protein is CASTSAIQETQYF. Written as DNA, the CDR3 is TGTGCCAGCACCTCGGCGATTCAAGAGACCCAGTACTTC.

This clonotype came up many times. The chain links TRBV7-3 to TRBJ1-6; maybe TRBD1 (5 bases). The CDR3 length is 15 residues. V shed 5 bases and J shed 1 base, with 9 bases lying between them. The germline CDR1 and CDR2 sequences are SGHTA and FQGTGA. The CDR3 region is CASSHSGSYNSPLHF. CDR3 bases: TGTGCCAGCAGCCATTCAGGGTCCTATAATTCACCCCTCCACTTT.

This clonotype showed up just a few times. This sequence joins TRBV4-3 and TRBJ2-1; 8 bases are shared with TRBD2. This CDR3 spans 18 amino acids. Germline V gene lookup returns CDR1 LGHNA and CDR2 YSLEER. V shed 0 bases, J shed 8 bases, and the junction held 15 bases outside the gene matches. CDR3 nucleotide sequence: TGCGCCAGCAGCCAAGATCGTTTATACGGGGGGGCCCTCGATGAGCAGTTCTTC. Translation: CASSQDRLYGGALDEQFF.

This clonotype was seen only a few times. This sequence joins TRBV20-1 and TRBJ1-1, with D uncertain. CDR3 length: 14 residues. The V end lost 6 bases, the J end lost 3 bases, and 17 bases lay between the germline ends. Germline V gene lookup returns CDR1 DFQATT and CDR2 SNEGSKA (reference sequence). The CDR3 DNA follows: TGCAGTGCCGTAGACGGCTTTAGGGACACTGAAGCTTTCTTT. Its translation: CSAVDGFRDTEAFF.

This clonotype showed up many times. The V gene is TRBV7-9, the J gene TRBJ2-2; 7 positions match TRBD1. The trim removed 5 bases at V and 0 bases at J, leaving 12 bases unmatched. The CDR3 has 18 residues. Germline values: CDR1 SEHNR, CDR2 FQNEAQ (reference sequence). CDR3 sequence (DNA): TGTGCCAGCAGCCCCTTGGGCTACGGGACAGCGAACACCGGGGAGCTGTTTTTT. Amino acid sequence: CASSPLGYGTANTGELFF.

This clonotype was detected many times. The chain carries TRBV28 and TRBJ2-5; D remains unclear. The length of the CDR3 is 14 residues. With 3 bases removed from V and 2 bases from J, the gap between germline ends came to 10 bases. From germline, CDR1 is MDHEN and CDR2 SYDVKM. CDR3 sequence reads: CASSFRARQETQYF. The DNA of the CDR3 is TGTGCCAGCAGTTTTCGTGCCAGACAAGAGACCCAGTACTTC.

This clonotype appeared many times. V is TRBV20-1 and J is TRBJ2-7; weak D call: TRBD2 (6 bases). Per the germline V gene, CDR1 is DFQATT and CDR2 is SNEGSKA (reference sequence). V gave up 3 bases and J gave up 6 bases, with 18 bases separating them. This CDR3 region has 14 residues. CDR3 sequence: CSARGGRETAEQYV. CDR3 nucleotide sequence: TGCAGTGCTAGGGGAGGCCGCGAGACCGCCGAGCAGTACGTC.

This clonotype has just a few counts. The gene calls are TRBV12-3 or TRBV12-4 and TRBJ2-7, with TRBD1 identical over 8 bases. V lost 5 bases and J lost 2; bases outside the gene matches: 8. The CDR3 length is 15 residues. CDR3 loop: CASSPDRVGTYEQYF. The CDR3 nucleotides are TGTGCCAGCAGTCCGGACAGGGTAGGGACCTACGAGCAGTACTTC.

This clonotype has more than one count but fewer than ten. Sequence at one end of the junction differs from germline and may be a read error. V usage is TRBV7-2 and J usage is TRBJ2-1; 8 nucleotides match TRBD2. There are 16 residues in the CDR3. Per germline, CDR1 SGHTA and CDR2 FQGNSA. The DNA of the CDR3 is TGTGCCAGCAGCATAGCCGGGACTAGGAGGTACAATGAGCAGTTCTTC. This codes for CASSIAGTRRYNEQFF. The full variable domain, with the rest looked up from reference TRBV7-2 and TRBJ2-1, is GAGVSQSPSNKVTEKGKDVELRCDPISGHTALYWYRQSLGQGLEFLIYFQGNSAPDKSGLPSDRFSAERTGGSVSTLTIQRTQQEDSAVYLCASSIAGTRRYNEQFFGPGTRLTVL.

V gene TRBV3-1 combines with J gene TRBJ2-7; D unresolved. This CDR3 region has 15 residues. Germline V CDR1 and CDR2: LGHDT, YNNKEL (reference sequence). The V end lost 0 bases, the J end lost 3 bases, and 12 bases lay between the germline ends. CDR3 bases: TGTGCCAGCAGCCAAGATGTGGCCTCCCGCTACGAGCAGTACTTC. It is translated as CASSQDVASRYEQYF.

This clonotype was seen more than once but under ten times. This chain joins TRBV5-1 and TRBJ2-1; D gene ambiguous. This CDR3 spans 14 amino acids. V lost 4 bases, J lost 4 bases, and 12 bases lay in between. Germline V lookup: CDR1 SGHRS, CDR2 YFSETQ. In DNA form, the CDR3 reads TGCGCCAGCAGCGTCAGTCTTGGTTACAATGAGCAGTTCTTC. Translating gives CASSVSLGYNEQFF.

This clonotype was recorded a few times. The chain uses TRBV6-2 or TRBV6-3 and TRBJ2-7; D uncertain. CDR3 length equals 14 residues. Germline assignment: CDR1 MNHEY and CDR2 SVGEGT. This CDR3 is CASSDSSRTYEQYV. The CDR3 nucleotides are TGTGCCAGCAGTGACTCCTCTAGGACCTACGAGCAGTACGTC.

This clonotype was seen more than once but under ten times. V usage is TRBV7-2 and J usage is TRBJ2-5; the D gene is possibly TRBD1 (6 bases). Germline CDR1 is SGHTA and CDR2 is FQGNSA. Between the trimmed V and J ends, which lost 5 bases and 5 bases, there was a span of 18 bases. The CDR3 covers 15 residues. The CDR3 spells CASSTYRVSGETQYF. The CDR3 region has the DNA TGTGCCAGCAGCACGTACAGGGTATCGGGGGAGACCCAGTACTTC.

This clonotype has more than one count but fewer than ten. J is TRBJ2-1 and V is TRBV7-3, with D perhaps matching TRBD2 (5 bases). This CDR3 region has 15 residues. Trimming stripped 5 bases from V and 5 bases from J, with 16 bases between. Germline assignment: CDR1 SGHTA and CDR2 FQGTGA. The CDR3 nucleotides read TGTGCCAGCAGCCCGACGGGGTGGAGGAACAATGAGCAGTTCTTC. It encodes CASSPTGWRNNEQFF.

At least ten counts were recorded for this clonotype. The V gene is TRBV15, the J gene TRBJ2-1, with D unresolved. Trimming took off 8 bases at V and 5 bases at J, with 16 bases between the two ends. The CDR3 runs 14 residues. Germline V CDR1 and CDR2: LNHNV, YYDKDF (reference sequence). The CDR3 spells CATARDGLNNEQFF. The CDR3 region has the DNA TGTGCCACCGCCCGAGACGGTCTGAACAATGAGCAGTTCTTC.

In this sample, this clonotype turned up many times. The rearrangement joins TRBV4-2 to TRBJ2-1; TRBD2 matches 10 bases. Germline values: CDR1 LGHNA, CDR2 YNFKEQ. Trimming at V came to 1 base and at J to 7 bases, leaving 7 bases not matched to a gene. The CDR3 is 16 residues long. The CDR3 loop is CASSQALAGGPNEQFF. The CDR3 nucleotides are TGTGCCAGCAGCCAAGCATTAGCGGGGGGTCCGAATGAGCAGTTCTTC.

This clonotype came up a few times. This chain connects TRBV15 to TRBJ1-1; D is unresolved. Germline CDR1 reads LNHNV; CDR2 reads YYDKDF (reference sequence). There are 17 residues in the CDR3. V was trimmed by 0 bases and J by 0 bases, leaving 14 bases between them. The CDR3 loop is CATSRDGRSNVNTEAFF. CDR3 coding DNA: TGTGCCACCAGCAGAGATGGTCGGAGCAACGTGAACACTGAAGCTTTCTTT.

The chain joins TRBV20-1 to TRBJ2-7; TRBD1 agrees at 8 bases. This CDR3 region has 12 residues. Germline V gene sequence: CDR1 DFQATT, CDR2 SNEGSKA (reference sequence). V lost 3 bases to trimming and J lost 6 bases; unmatched junction nucleotides: 4. The chain's CDR3 is CSASAGGLEQYV. CDR3 DNA sequence: TGCAGTGCTAGTGCAGGGGGCCTCGAGCAGTACGTC.

The chain links TRBV7-2 to TRBJ2-5; unclear D gene. The V end was cut by 3 bases, the J end by 5 bases, with 7 bases between. This CDR3 has 12 amino acids. CDR1 SGHTA and CDR2 FQGNSA come from the germline V gene. CDR3 region: CASSFSSETQYF. Here the CDR3 DNA reads TGTGCCAGCAGCTTTTCGAGCGAGACCCAGTACTTC.

This clonotype has more than one count but fewer than ten. The V gene is TRBV12-3 or TRBV12-4, the J gene TRBJ2-3; D remains unclear. CDR3 length equals 17 residues. Trimming shortened V by 6 bases and J by 5 bases, and 24 bases separated the two germline ends. The CDR3 DNA is TGTGCCAGCAGCAAACTGGCCCCTCTAGGCTGGGGAGATACGCAGTATTTT. Translating gives CASSKLAPLGWGDTQYF.

This clonotype was counted between two and nine times. This sequence joins TRBV28 and TRBJ1-3, with D possibly matching TRBD1 (6 bases). The germline V gene has CDR1 MDHEN and CDR2 SYDVKM. The CDR3 length is 16 residues. V was cut by 2 bases and J by 4 bases, with 15 bases left in between. In nucleotides, the CDR3 is TGTGCCAGCAGTTTACTCCCGGCAGGGGAAGGAAACACCATATATTTT. Translation: CASSLLPAGEGNTIYF.

This clonotype was seen at least ten times. V and J are TRBV27 and TRBJ2-5; TRBD2 agrees at 13 bases. Per the germline V gene, CDR1 is MNHEY and CDR2 is SMNVEV (reference sequence). The CDR3 sequence is 17 residues long. V was clipped by 4 bases and J by 0 bases; unmatched bases: 5. This CDR3 is CASSSGLAGEYQETQYF. The CDR3 DNA reads as TGTGCCAGCAGTTCCGGACTAGCGGGGGAGTACCAAGAGACCCAGTACTTC.

The rearrangement joins TRBV20-1 to TRBJ1-1; TRBD1 matches at 7 bases. V lost 0 bases, J lost 1 base, and 8 bases stayed unmatched. CDR1 is DFQATT, CDR2 SNEGSKA, per germline (reference sequence). This CDR3 has 16 residues. The CDR3 loop reads CSARETGVGRNTEAFF. The CDR3 DNA follows: TGCAGTGCTAGAGAAACAGGGGTTGGTAGGAACACTGAAGCTTTCTTT.